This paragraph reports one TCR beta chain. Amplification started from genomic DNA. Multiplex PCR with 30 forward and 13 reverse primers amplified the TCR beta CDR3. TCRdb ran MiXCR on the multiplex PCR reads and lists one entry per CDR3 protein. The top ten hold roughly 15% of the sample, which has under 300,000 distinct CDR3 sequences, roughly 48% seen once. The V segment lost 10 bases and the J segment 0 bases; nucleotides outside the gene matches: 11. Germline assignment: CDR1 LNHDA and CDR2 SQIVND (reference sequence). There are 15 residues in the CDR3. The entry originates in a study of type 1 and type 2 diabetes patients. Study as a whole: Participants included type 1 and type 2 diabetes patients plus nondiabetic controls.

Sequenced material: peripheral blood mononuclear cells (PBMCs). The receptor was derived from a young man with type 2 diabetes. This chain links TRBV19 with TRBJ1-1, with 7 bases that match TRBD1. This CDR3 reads CATRLQGNMNTEAFF. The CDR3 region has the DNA TGTGCCACCCGCCTACAGGGGAACATGAACACTGAAGCTTTCTTT.